These T cell receptor beta chains were read from a single sample in a study of T-cell reconstitution after alpha-beta-depleted transplantation in children. TCRdb called the PCR reads again in MiXCR, with one record for every CDR3 protein. Of some 300,000 distinct CDR3 sequences listed, around 10% are singletons. The sequences come from PBMCs from the stem cell graft donor, collected from the stem cell graft. Receptors were obtained from a human donor who donated a stem cell graft to a child with acute lymphoblastic leukemia. Both conserved end residues are part of each CDR3. D genes are given only for firm matches. Rows give clone size only sometimes, using once, few, many, or a class for an expanded clone.

clone size: .; D gene: TRBD2; V gene: TRBV5-1; J gene: TRBJ2-5; CDR3 DNA: TGCGCCAGCAGCTTCGGCGGGAGGGGGATGGAGACCCAGTACTTC; CDR3 protein: CASSFGGRGMETQYF
clone size: many; D gene: .; V gene: TRBV5-5; J gene: TRBJ2-5; CDR3 DNA: TGTGCCAGCACCGCCAGTCAAGAGACCCAGTACTTC; CDR3 protein: CASTASQETQYF
clone size: many; D gene: TRBD2; V gene: TRBV5-1; J gene: TRBJ2-3; CDR3 DNA: TGCGCCAGCAGCCCTGGACTAGCGGGAGATACGCAGTATTTT; CDR3 protein: CASSPGLAGDTQYF
clone size: few; D gene: .; V gene: TRBV12-3/TRBV12-4; J gene: TRBJ1-3; CDR3 DNA: TGTGCCAGCAGTTTACAAGGAAACACCATATATTTT; CDR3 protein: CASSLQGNTIYF
clone size: .; D gene: TRBD2; V gene: TRBV28; J gene: TRBJ2-3; CDR3 DNA: TGTGCCAGCGACGTGGCGGGAGTTGGAAATACGCAGTATTTT; CDR3 protein: CASDVAGVGNTQYF
clone size: many; D gene: .; V gene: TRBV15; J gene: TRBJ2-7; CDR3 DNA: TGTGCCACCAGCAGAGATCCCACCGGGGGCGAGCAGTACTTC; CDR3 protein: CATSRDPTGGEQYF
clone size: .; D gene: .; V gene: TRBV18; J gene: TRBJ1-1; CDR3 DNA: TGTGCCAGCTCGGAGCAGGGAGATGTGGGAGCTTTCTTT; CDR3 protein: CASSEQGDVGAFF
clone size: .; D gene: .; V gene: TRBV10-2; J gene: TRBJ1-1; CDR3 DNA: TGCGCCAGCAGTGAGTTTGTACGTGAGAGGCCCACTGAAGCTTTCTTT; CDR3 protein: CASSEFVRERPTEAFF
clone size: few; D gene: .; V gene: TRBV7-2; J gene: TRBJ1-2; CDR3 DNA: TGTGCCAGCAGCATAGGGGGGGGTTATGGCTACACCTTC; CDR3 protein: CASSIGGGYGYTF
clone size: .; D gene: .; V gene: TRBV6-1; J gene: TRBJ2-6; CDR3 DNA: TGTGCCAGCAGGGCCCCCGGAACCTCTGGGGCCAACGTCCTGACTTTC; CDR3 protein: CASRAPGTSGANVLTF
clone size: many; D gene: .; V gene: TRBV24-1; J gene: TRBJ2-5; CDR3 DNA: TGTGCCACCAGTGAACCTACAGGGGGGGAAGAGACCCAGTACTTC; CDR3 protein: CATSEPTGGEETQYF
clone size: few; D gene: .; V gene: TRBV20-1; J gene: TRBJ2-1; CDR3 DNA: TGCAGTGCCGGGCGCAATGAGCAGTTCTTC; CDR3 protein: CSAGRNEQFF
clone size: .; D gene: .; V gene: TRBV5-1; J gene: TRBJ2-7; CDR3 DNA: TGCGCCAGCAGCTTGGTTGCAGGGGTACAGTCCTACGAGCAGTACTTC; CDR3 protein: CASSLVAGVQSYEQYF
clone size: .; D gene: .; V gene: TRBV20-1; J gene: TRBJ2-1; CDR3 DNA: TGCTGTGCTAGAGATCAGGGTATGGCAACCTCCTACAATGAGCAGTTCTTC; CDR3 protein: CCARDQGMATSYNEQFF
clone size: .; D gene: TRBD2; V gene: TRBV12-3/TRBV12-4; J gene: TRBJ2-7; CDR3 DNA: TGTGCCAGCAGTATTACCGGGACTAGCTCCGAGCAGTACTTC; CDR3 protein: CASSITGTSSEQYF
clone size: few; D gene: TRBD1; V gene: TRBV4-1; J gene: TRBJ1-5; CDR3 DNA: TGCGCCAGCAGCCCTTATGACAGGGGGAGCAATCAGCCCCAGCATTTT; CDR3 protein: CASSPYDRGSNQPQHF
clone size: .; D gene: .; V gene: TRBV29-1; J gene: TRBJ2-7; CDR3 DNA: TGCAGCGCCGCGGACTTTTACCAGCAGTACTTC; CDR3 protein: CSAADFYQQYF
clone size: few; D gene: .; V gene: TRBV20-1; J gene: TRBJ1-3; CDR3 DNA: TGCTCTGCTAGGGCCCGGGACTCTGGAAACACCATATATTTT; CDR3 protein: CSARARDSGNTIYF
clone size: .; D gene: .; V gene: TRBV7-6; J gene: TRBJ2-1; CDR3 DNA: TGTGCCAGCAGCTTAGGAGCGGCTGGGTACAATGAGCAGTTCTTC; CDR3 protein: CASSLGAAGYNEQFF
clone size: .; D gene: TRBD2; V gene: TRBV5-1; J gene: TRBJ2-1; CDR3 DNA: TGCGCCAGCAGCTTCGGGCGGGAGGTATACAATGAGCAGTTCTTC; CDR3 protein: CASSFGREVYNEQFF
clone size: many; D gene: TRBD1; V gene: TRBV4-1; J gene: TRBJ2-3; CDR3 DNA: TGCGCCAGCAGCCGGGACAGAACAGATACGCAGTATTTT; CDR3 protein: CASSRDRTDTQYF
clone size: many; D gene: .; V gene: TRBV12-3/TRBV12-4; J gene: TRBJ1-3; CDR3 DNA: TGTGCCAGCACCCCCGGCGGAGGAAACACCATATATTTT; CDR3 protein: CASTPGGGNTIYF
clone size: .; D gene: TRBD1; V gene: TRBV6-1; J gene: TRBJ2-6; CDR3 DNA: TGTGCCAGCAGCCCCGGGCAGGGGGTGGTTGGGGCCAACGTCCTGACTTTC; CDR3 protein: CASSPGQGVVGANVLTF
clone size: few; D gene: .; V gene: TRBV7-2; J gene: TRBJ2-5; CDR3 DNA: TGTGCCAGCAGCTTAGCGGGTCTAAGGGACGAGACCCAGTACTTC; CDR3 protein: CASSLAGLRDETQYF
clone size: few; D gene: TRBD2; V gene: TRBV28; J gene: TRBJ2-1; CDR3 DNA: TGTGTCGTCCAGGTTGGACTAGCGGGAGCTAGCTCCTACAATGAGCAGTTCTTC; CDR3 protein: CVVQVGLAGASSYNEQFF
clone size: few; D gene: .; V gene: TRBV6-2/TRBV6-3; J gene: TRBJ1-5; CDR3 DNA: TGTGCCAGCACCAAAACCGCTACCGTCGGCGGAAATCAGCCCCAGCATTTT; CDR3 protein: CASTKTATVGGNQPQHF
clone size: few; D gene: .; V gene: TRBV4-1; J gene: TRBJ1-1; CDR3 DNA: TGCGCCAGCAGCTCCAAGATCAGGGAGTGGCAATTTCCTGAAGCTTTCTTT; CDR3 protein: CASSSKIREWQFPEAFF
clone size: .; D gene: .; V gene: TRBV7-9; J gene: TRBJ2-1; CDR3 DNA: TGTGCCAGCAGCTCACCGGTCGGGACTTCCTCCTACAATGAGCAGTTCTTC; CDR3 protein: CASSSPVGTSSYNEQFF
clone size: .; D gene: .; V gene: TRBV28; J gene: TRBJ1-2; CDR3 DNA: TGTGCCAGCAGACAGAACGTTGGGTACACCTTC; CDR3 protein: CASRQNVGYTF
clone size: many; D gene: .; V gene: TRBV3-1; J gene: TRBJ2-2; CDR3 DNA: TGTGCCAGCAGCCCGTCAGGGGACCTCACCGGGGAGCTGTTTTTT; CDR3 protein: CASSPSGDLTGELFF
clone size: .; D gene: .; V gene: TRBV7-2; J gene: TRBJ2-3; CDR3 DNA: TGTGCCAGCAGCTGGGACACACGCACAGATACGCAGTATTTT; CDR3 protein: CASSWDTRTDTQYF
clone size: few; D gene: .; V gene: TRBV5-1; J gene: TRBJ2-5; CDR3 DNA: TGCGCCAGCAGCTTGGATTCGGGGAAAGAGACCCAGTACTTC; CDR3 protein: CASSLDSGKETQYF
clone size: .; D gene: TRBD2; V gene: TRBV5-1; J gene: TRBJ2-1; CDR3 DNA: TGCGCCAGCAGCTTACCCCTCTTCGCAGCGGGAGAATCGGGTGAGCAGTTCTTC; CDR3 protein: CASSLPLFAAGESGEQFF
clone size: .; D gene: .; V gene: TRBV9; J gene: TRBJ1-6; CDR3 DNA: TGTGCCAGCAGCCCGGAGGGAGTTAGGCATAATTCACCCCTCCACTTT; CDR3 protein: CASSPEGVRHNSPLHF
clone size: .; D gene: .; V gene: TRBV29-1; J gene: TRBJ1-2; CDR3 DNA: TGCAGCGTTGAGAGCGGGCTGGGCTATGGCTACACCTTC; CDR3 protein: CSVESGLGYGYTF
clone size: many; D gene: TRBD2; V gene: TRBV3-1; J gene: TRBJ2-1; CDR3 DNA: TGTGCCAGCAGCCAACGACCCCGCGGCATAGCGGGAGTCCCGTTATACAATGAGCAGTTCTTC; CDR3 protein: CASSQRPRGIAGVPLYNEQFF
clone size: .; D gene: .; V gene: TRBV5-1; J gene: TRBJ2-2; CDR3 DNA: TGCGCCAGCAGCCCCACGATAGGAGGGGAGCTGTTTTTT; CDR3 protein: CASSPTIGGELFF
clone size: .; D gene: .; V gene: TRBV5-1; J gene: TRBJ1-6; CDR3 DNA: TGCGCCAGCACCCTCGGCTCCTATAATTCACCCCTCCACTTT; CDR3 protein: CASTLGSYNSPLHF
clone size: .; D gene: .; V gene: TRBV10-3; J gene: TRBJ2-7; CDR3 DNA: TGTGCCATCAAGTGGGACGGCTCCTACGAGCAGTACTTC; CDR3 protein: CAIKWDGSYEQYF
clone size: .; D gene: TRBD2; V gene: TRBV5-1; J gene: TRBJ2-1; CDR3 DNA: TGCGCCAGCAGCTTGGAAAGCGGGACGAATGAGCAGTTCTTC; CDR3 protein: CASSLESGTNEQFF
clone size: .; D gene: .; V gene: TRBV7-2; J gene: TRBJ2-7; CDR3 DNA: TGTGCCAGCACCCAAGCAGCAGAGTACGAGCAGTACTTC; CDR3 protein: CASTQAAEYEQYF
clone size: many; D gene: TRBD2; V gene: TRBV20-1; J gene: TRBJ2-7; CDR3 DNA: TGCAGTGCTAGAGATCAGGAGCGGGAGTTCTACGAGCAGTACTTC; CDR3 protein: CSARDQEREFYEQYF
clone size: few; D gene: .; V gene: TRBV24-1; J gene: TRBJ2-1; CDR3 DNA: TGTGCCACCAGTGATAACAGGGCTGACCTTACAAATGAGCAGTTCTTC; CDR3 protein: CATSDNRADLTNEQFF
clone size: .; D gene: TRBD2; V gene: TRBV12-3/TRBV12-4; J gene: TRBJ2-4; CDR3 DNA: TGTGCCAGCAGTTGGGGACTAGCGGGAGGAACAAACATTCAGTACTTC; CDR3 protein: CASSWGLAGGTNIQYF
clone size: few; D gene: TRBD2; V gene: TRBV11-1; J gene: TRBJ2-1; CDR3 DNA: TGTGCCAGCAGCTACAGGGTGGGGACTAGCGGGACTCACAATGAGCAGTTCTTC; CDR3 protein: CASSYRVGTSGTHNEQFF
clone size: few; D gene: .; V gene: TRBV12-3/TRBV12-4; J gene: TRBJ2-1; CDR3 DNA: TGTGCCAGTAGTTTACACGACAATGAGCAGTTCTTC; CDR3 protein: CASSLHDNEQFF
clone size: few; D gene: TRBD1; V gene: TRBV5-1; J gene: TRBJ2-7; CDR3 DNA: TGCGCCAGCAAACGGACAGGGACCTACGAGCAGTACTTC; CDR3 protein: CASKRTGTYEQYF
clone size: many; D gene: TRBD1; V gene: TRBV29-1; J gene: TRBJ2-7; CDR3 DNA: TGCAGCGTTGAATCAGGGGGCTACAACGAGCAGTACTTC; CDR3 protein: CSVESGGYNEQYF
clone size: once; D gene: .; V gene: TRBV2; J gene: TRBJ2-2; CDR3 DNA: TGTGCCAGCAGTGAAGATATGGGGCGCGGCACCGGGGAGCTGTTTTTT; CDR3 protein: CASSEDMGRGTGELFF
clone size: .; D gene: .; V gene: TRBV7-3; J gene: TRBJ1-6; CDR3 DNA: TGTGCCAGCAGCTTATTTCGGGGTGCGGATTCACCCCTCCACTTT; CDR3 protein: CASSLFRGADSPLHF
clone size: few; D gene: .; V gene: TRBV20-1; J gene: TRBJ2-7; CDR3 DNA: TGCAGTGCTAGGATAGGTTTGGCAGGGAGCCACGAGCAGTACTTC; CDR3 protein: CSARIGLAGSHEQYF
clone size: many; D gene: .; V gene: TRBV4-3; J gene: TRBJ2-3; CDR3 DNA: TGCGCCAGCAGCCAAGAAGGGCAGAGGTGGGATACGCAGTATTTT; CDR3 protein: CASSQEGQRWDTQYF
clone size: few; D gene: TRBD2; V gene: TRBV4-3; J gene: TRBJ2-1; CDR3 DNA: TGCGCCAGCAGCCAAGGGCCGACTAGCGGGAGCTACAATGAGCAGTTCTTC; CDR3 protein: CASSQGPTSGSYNEQFF